This T cell receptor (beta chain) originates from a study of shared clonotypes between healthy human individuals. Repertoires were generated with immunoSEQ multiplex PCR, while TCRdb's copy carries only in-frame clones and drops some. In the table there are fewer than 1.6 million clones, less than 99% of which are singletons. CDR3 length equals 13 residues. With 6 bases removed from V and 7 bases from J, the gap between germline ends came to 15 bases. Germline CDR1 reads MNHEY; CDR2 reads SVGAGI. The rearrangement joins TRBV6-5 to TRBJ1-2, with D possibly being TRBD1 (5 bases). This receptor was obtained from a man in his thirties or forties in good health. Sequencing used naive CD4+ T cells sorted from blood. Noted subset: CD45RA+ positively selected. DNA for the CDR3: TGTGCCAGCAGGAAGGGACGCTGGACTGGCTACACCTTC. Protein product: CASRKGRWTGYTF.